The clone carrying this TCR beta chain was counted between two and nine times. Germline V gene lookup returns CDR1 MGHDK and CDR2 SYGVNS. The CDR3 is 13 residues long. The V end lost 5 bases, the J end lost 3 bases, and 10 bases lay between the germline ends. The sample comes from a study of blood T cell repertoires in COVID-19. Data came from immunoSEQ multiplex PCR; TCRdb stores just in-frame clones and leaves some out. The sample has about 51,000 clones; nearly 90% are singletons. The TCR originated in a man aged 50-60 years with active COVID-19. This chain uses TRBV25-1 with TRBJ1-2; D possibly corresponds to TRBD1 (5 bases). The material sequenced was peripheral blood. CDR3 protein: CASSSGRDYGYTF. The CDR3 DNA reads as TGTGCCAGCAGTTCAGGGAGGGACTATGGCTACACCTTC.